This T cell receptor (beta chain) is from a study of beta chain features in type 1 diabetes. The wider study: All samples combined gave around 100,000,000 sorted cells for examination. Overall study results and limits: Shorter TCRB CDR3s, moderately but significantly so, were found in Type 1 diabetes patients in all four CD4+ subsets. In comparison with healthy donors, patients had naive, central memory and Treg TCRB repertoires that appeared more similar.

The sequenced template was cDNA made from the entire isolated RNA. Profiling relied on immunoSEQ multiplex PCR, and the TCRdb table lists in-frame clones only, not all of them. The profile shows hundreds of thousands of clones, roughly 12% of them singletons. Per the germline V gene, CDR1 is SGHAT and CDR2 is FQNNGV. With 5 bases removed from V and 8 bases from J, the gap between germline ends came to 13 bases. This CDR3 spans 13 amino acids. A remark on this clone: The antigen is undetermined.

This chain links TRBV11-2 with TRBJ2-4, with D unresolved. This receptor was obtained from a man in his late teens or twenties with type 1 diabetes. What was sequenced was naive CD4+ T cells from blood. CDR3 nucleotides: TGTGCCAGCAGCGGTCAGAGCCGGGACATTCAGTACTTC. It is translated as CASSGQSRDIQYF.